This is a list of T cell receptor beta chains from one sample in a study of cytomegalovirus exposure and HLA in healthy donors. Sequenced by immunoSEQ multiplex PCR; TCRdb stores in-frame clones only, minus some. The top ten hold around 8.8% of the sample, which has under 130,000 clones, less than 85% seen once. Input material: PBMCs. Every receptor here comes from a man aged 40-50 years in good health and CMV-seropositive. Each CDR3 is given with its conserved first and last residue. Fields, in order: CDR3 DNA, CDR3 protein, J gene, clone size, V gene, D gene. D genes are given only for firm matches. Clone size is not always given. Where it is, it says once, few, many or a class for expanded clones.

TGTGCCAGCAGTTACGGGGAGGGTCTAGGGGAGCAGTTCTTC CASSYGEGLGEQFF TRBJ2-1 few TRBV6-5 TRBD2
TGTGCCAGCAGTCCGGGAGGACAATCTAACAATGAGCAGTTCTTC CASSPGGQSNNEQFF TRBJ2-1 - TRBV6-6 TRBD2
TGTGCCAGCAGCTTTAATTACAGGGGCCACGAGCAGTACTTC CASSFNYRGHEQYF TRBJ2-7 - TRBV7-6 TRBD1
TGTGCCAGCAGGGACACCTCCAGCTCCTACGAGCAGTACTTC CASRDTSSSYEQYF TRBJ2-7 - TRBV6-5 -
TGTGCCAGCCGCAGGGACTCTTCCTATGGCTACACCTTC CASRRDSSYGYTF TRBJ1-2 few TRBV6-1 -
TGTGCCAGCAGCCCAAGACTAGCGGGGGACAATGAGCAGTTCTTC CASSPRLAGDNEQFF TRBJ2-1 - TRBV11-3 TRBD2
TGCAGCGCCTCAAGGAGAGGACAGGATCCCTACGAGCAGTACTTC CSASRRGQDPYEQYF TRBJ2-7 - TRBV29-1 TRBD1
TGTGCCAGCAGCTGGGGGACTAGCGGAAAGAACACCGGGGAGCTGTTTTTT CASSWGTSGKNTGELFF TRBJ2-2 - TRBV5-6 TRBD2
TGCGCCAGCATGTGGGGGGGAGAGAACAATGAGCAGTTCTTC CASMWGGENNEQFF TRBJ2-1 - TRBV5-1 TRBD2
TGTGCCAGCTCACGGACAGGGGCCGGCACAGATACGCAGTATTTT CASSRTGAGTDTQYF TRBJ2-3 - TRBV18 TRBD1
TGTGCCAGCAGCTATGAGGGTCTAGCGGAGAACACCGGGGAGCTGTTTTTT CASSYEGLAENTGELFF TRBJ2-2 few TRBV13 TRBD2
TGTGCCAGCTCCCACAGGACAGGGCTAGGGGAGACCCAGTACTTC CASSHRTGLGETQYF TRBJ2-5 - TRBV18 TRBD1
TGTGCCAGCAGCTTGCTGCCACCAGCGAACACCGGGGAGCTGTTTTTT CASSLLPPANTGELFF TRBJ2-2 - TRBV11-2 -
TGTGCCAGCTCACCACCGTCGATATCTGGGGCAGCCACTGAAGCTTTCTTT CASSPPSISGAATEAFF TRBJ1-1 - TRBV18 -
TGTGCCAGCAGGGGACAGGGGAACTACGAGCAGTACTTC CASRGQGNYEQYF TRBJ2-7 - TRBV27 TRBD1
TGTGCCAGCAGTTCACAGGGGGCTGATCAGCCCCAGCATTTT CASSSQGADQPQHF TRBJ1-5 - TRBV27 TRBD1
TGCGCCAGCAGCCAAGTAGGCGGGGCCGGGTCTGGGGCCAACGGCCTGACTTTC CASSQVGGAGSGANGLTF TRBJ2-6 - TRBV4-1 -
TGTGCCAGCAGGGTAGACAGGGCTTCCTATAATTCACCCCTCCACTTT CASRVDRASYNSPLHF TRBJ1-6 - TRBV28 TRBD1
TGTGCCACTTACAGGGGGCTGGCTCAGCCCCAGCATTTT CATYRGLAQPQHF TRBJ1-5 few TRBV28 TRBD1
TGTGCCAGCTCACCGGTTGGACTAGCTCCCGGGGAGCTGTTTTTT CASSPVGLAPGELFF TRBJ2-2 - TRBV18 TRBD2
TGTGCCAGCAATTACAAGGCGGGGGGCTACGAGCAGTACTTC CASNYKAGGYEQYF TRBJ2-7 - TRBV6-1 TRBD2
TGTGCCAGCACCCAGGGCACGGGAGGAGCCTACGAGCAGTACTTC CASTQGTGGAYEQYF TRBJ2-7 - TRBV6-1 TRBD2
TGTGCCAGCAGCCCCACAGGAGAGGCCGGGGAGCTGTTTTTT CASSPTGEAGELFF TRBJ2-2 - TRBV6-6 -
TGTGCCAGTAGTGTCCGGGACGGGGGGGAGACCCAGTACTTC CASSVRDGGETQYF TRBJ2-5 - TRBV19 TRBD2
TGTGCCTGGAGTGAAGGGGGCAATCAGCCCCAGCATTTT CAWSEGGNQPQHF TRBJ1-5 - TRBV30 -
TGTGCCAGCAGCTCCACCGGGTCCCCCTACGAGCAGTACTTC CASSSTGSPYEQYF TRBJ2-7 - TRBV7-9 -
TGTGCCAGCAGCGTCCTTAGCGGGCCTGACAATGAGCAGTTCTTC CASSVLSGPDNEQFF TRBJ2-1 - TRBV9 TRBD2
TGTGCCAGCAGCTCCGGGACAGGGGGCAATCAGCCCCAGCATTTT CASSSGTGGNQPQHF TRBJ1-5 - TRBV5-8 TRBD1
TGTGCCAGCTCACCACCAACTAAGACAGACTGGGCGTTCTTC CASSPPTKTDWAFF TRBJ2-1 - TRBV18 -
TGTGCCAGCCGACAGGGCTTAAGCACAGATACGCAGTATTTT CASRQGLSTDTQYF TRBJ2-3 - TRBV6-5 TRBD1
TGTGCCAGCAGTTTCGGGTTGGCGGGAAGGAACGACGGGGAGCTGTTTTTT CASSFGLAGRNDGELFF TRBJ2-2 - TRBV28 -
TGTGCCAGCAATTCGAAACAGGGGGCTTTATGGGTTGGAAACACCATATATTTT CASNSKQGALWVGNTIYF TRBJ1-3 - TRBV21-1 -
TGTGCCAGCAGCTTGGGACAGGGAACCTACAATGAGCAGTTCTTC CASSLGQGTYNEQFF TRBJ2-1 few TRBV5-4 TRBD1
TGCGCCAGCAGCCAACCTCTCCGGGGGGCCAAAGAGACCCAGTACTTC CASSQPLRGAKETQYF TRBJ2-5 few TRBV4-1 -
TGTGCCAGCTCACTAGGGGAGAACACTGAAGCTTTCTTT CASSLGENTEAFF TRBJ1-1 once TRBV18 -
TGTGCCAGCAGCTTACCGACCGGGGACAGCCACTACGAGCAGTACTTC CASSLPTGDSHYEQYF TRBJ2-7 - TRBV7-9 TRBD1